The 4 T cell receptor beta chains given below trace back to one sample, sequenced in a study of brain metastases from non-small cell lung cancer. Clones were sequenced by immunoSEQ multiplex PCR, and TCRdb holds only the in-frame ones, with some missing. In the table there are more than 1,500 clones, 85% to 95% of which are singletons. The sequencing sample was made of tissue from a brain metastasis. Source of these receptors: a donor at least 40 years old with non-small cell lung cancer.

This chain uses TRBV5-6 with TRBJ2-7, with TRBD2 as a possible D gene (6 bases). V gave up 0 bases and J gave up 6 bases, with 10 bases separating them. CDR1 and CDR2 from the germline V gene are SGHDT and YYEEEE. This CDR3 has 13 amino acids. CDR3 region: CASSLGAGFEQYF. The CDR3 DNA sequence: TGTGCCAGCAGCTTGGGGGCGGGGTTCGAGCAGTACTTC.

The V gene is TRBV2, the J gene TRBJ2-1, with TRBD1 matching 7 bases. Germline CDR1 SNHLY, CDR2 FYNNEI. The CDR3 is 11 residues long. The trim removed 6 bases at V and 10 bases at J, leaving 3 bases unmatched. CDR3 in amino acids: CASSEDREQFF. The CDR3 nucleotides read TGTGCCAGCAGCGAGGACAGGGAGCAGTTCTTC.

The chain joins TRBV4-3 to TRBJ2-3; D is tentatively TRBD1 or TRBD2 (6 bases each). The CDR3 is 15 amino acids. Germline-derived CDR1 and CDR2 are LGHNA and YSLEER. V was cut by 4 bases and J by 2 bases, with 13 bases left in between. Written as DNA, the CDR3 is TGCGCCAGCAGCCGTCTCCGGGGGCCCACAGATACGCAGTATTTT. It specifies CASSRLRGPTDTQYF.

Points on this clone: Other nucleotide sequences in the sample specify the same CDR3. DNA of the CDR3: TGCGCCAGCAGCCAAGATTTGACTAGCGGAACGAACACCGGGGAGCTGTTTTTT. Amino acid sequence: CASSQDLTSGTNTGELFF. The genes are TRBV4-3 and TRBJ2-2; 9 positions match TRBD2. V lost 0 bases, J lost 0 bases, and 5 bases stayed unmatched. Germline CDR1 and CDR2: LGHNA and YSLEER. The CDR3 has 18 residues.